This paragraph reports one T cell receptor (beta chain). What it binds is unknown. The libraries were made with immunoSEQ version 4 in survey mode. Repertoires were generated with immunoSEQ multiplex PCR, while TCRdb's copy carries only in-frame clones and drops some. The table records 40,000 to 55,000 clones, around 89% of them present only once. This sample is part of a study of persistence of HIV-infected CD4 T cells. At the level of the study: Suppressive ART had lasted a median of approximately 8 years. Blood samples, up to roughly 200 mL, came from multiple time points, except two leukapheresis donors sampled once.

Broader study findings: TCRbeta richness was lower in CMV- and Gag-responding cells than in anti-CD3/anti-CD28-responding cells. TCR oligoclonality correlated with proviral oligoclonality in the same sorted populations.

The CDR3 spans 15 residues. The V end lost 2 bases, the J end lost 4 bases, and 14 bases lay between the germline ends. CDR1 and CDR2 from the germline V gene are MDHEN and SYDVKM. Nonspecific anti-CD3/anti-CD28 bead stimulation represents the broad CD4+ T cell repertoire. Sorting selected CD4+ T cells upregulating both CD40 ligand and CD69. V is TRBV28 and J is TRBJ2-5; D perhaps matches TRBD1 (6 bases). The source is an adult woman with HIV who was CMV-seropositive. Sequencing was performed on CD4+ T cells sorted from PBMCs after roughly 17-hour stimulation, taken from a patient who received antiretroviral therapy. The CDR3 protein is CASSLTWTEIETQYF. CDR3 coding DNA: TGTGCCAGCAGTTTAACCTGGACAGAGATAGAGACCCAGTACTTC.